The 15 T cell receptor beta chains below were found in one sample sequenced in a study of human T cells and chemical hapten exposure. Time point meaning: patch test 3, about 24 weeks after DPC sensitization. Indicated treatment: therapeutic diphenylcyclopropenone sensitization with weekly scalp DPC. Sequencing started from total RNA isolated from unfractionated whole blood. Using its own MiXCR run on the RACE reads, TCRdb lists one record per CDR3 protein. Among around 40,000 distinct CDR3 sequences listed, roughly 13% were seen once. The specimen comprised whole blood, sampled in connection with sensitization to the hapten diphenylcyclopropenone (DPC). The receptors were sampled from a woman aged 40-49 years with alopecia areata. Some clones in this sample may be carry-over from other donors' samples.

This clonotype was recorded at least ten times. The chain combines TRBV29-1 with TRBJ2-1; D not certain. The ends were cut back, 7 bases at V and 8 bases at J, with 18 bases in the middle. This CDR3 comprises 13 residues. Germline V lookup: CDR1 SQVTM, CDR2 ANQGSEA. CDR3: CSALDPKHHEQFF. The CDR3 DNA sequence: TGCAGCGCTCTGGACCCGAAGCACCATGAGCAGTTCTTC.

The rearrangement joins TRBV28 to TRBJ2-1; 15 bases match TRBD2. The CDR3 has 12 amino acids. The V and J ends lost 10 bases and 15 bases, in that order; junction bases with no gene match: 7. Germline V gives CDR1 MDHEN, CDR2 SYDVKM. CDR3 sequence: CATRTSGRDAFF. The CDR3 DNA reads as TGTGCCACCAGGACTAGCGGGAGGGATGCGTTCTTC. Full variable domain (outside the CDR3, taken from reference TRBV28 and TRBJ2-1): DVKVTQSSRYLVKRTGEKVFLECVQDMDHENMFWYRQDPGLGLRLIYFSYDVKMKEKGDIPEGYSVSREKKERFSLILESASTNQTSMYLCATRTSGRDAFFGPGTRLTVL.

The table lists this clonotype with a few counts. The gene calls are TRBV5-1 and TRBJ1-3, with D possibly matching TRBD1 (5 bases). V lost 4 bases and J 3 bases, leaving 11 bases between the germline ends. The CDR3 runs to 14 residues. Germline V gene sequence: CDR1 SGHRS, CDR2 YFSETQ. The CDR3 DNA reads as TGCGCCAGCAGCGATGGGACCGGTGGAAACACCATATATTTT. Its translation: CASSDGTGGNTIYF.

There are many counts of this clonotype. The chain is built from TRBV28 and TRBJ1-1; D not resolved. Trimming stripped 2 bases from V and 4 bases from J, with 5 bases between. This CDR3 contains 12 residues. Germline V gene sequence: CDR1 MDHEN, CDR2 SYDVKM. As DNA, the CDR3 is TGTGCCAGCAGTTTAAAGGGCACTGAAGCTTTCTTT. Translated, it gives CASSLKGTEAFF.

The chain employs TRBV6-2 or TRBV6-3 and TRBJ1-5; D is undetermined. Trimming left V 2 bases short and J 4 bases short, with 9 bases between. The CDR3 sequence is 14 residues long. Looked up from germline, CDR1 is MNHEY and CDR2 is SVGEGT. CDR3 sequence (DNA): TGTGCCAGCAGTTACGCCAGCGATAATCAGCCCCAGCATTTT. Protein sequence: CASSYASDNQPQHF.

The V call is TRBV10-3, the J call TRBJ1-1; 7 bases align to TRBD1. Germline CDR1 and CDR2: ENHRY and SYGVKD. The J segment lost 1 base and the V segment lost 10 bases, leaving 9 bases of the junction unmatched. This CDR3 region has 14 residues. The CDR3 spells CATRDRERNTEAFF. The DNA for the CDR3 is TGTGCCACCCGCGACAGGGAGCGGAACACTGAAGCTTTCTTT.

In its sample, this clonotype was seen a few times. V and J are TRBV7-6 and TRBJ2-7; 11 bases match TRBD2. This CDR3 region has 17 residues. Per germline, CDR1 SGHVS and CDR2 FNYEAQ. Losses at the gene ends were 9 bases for V and 2 bases for J; bases not matched to a gene: 15. CDR3 DNA sequence: TGTGCCAGTGCCAGGCTAGCGGGGGGACCGGGAACCTACGAGCAGTACTTC. Translation gives CASARLAGGPGTYEQYF.

V and J are TRBV5-5 and TRBJ1-1, with TRBD1 matching over 7 bases. CDR1 is SGHKS and CDR2 is YYEKEE in the germline V gene (reference sequence). The CDR3 length is 13 residues. Trimming removed 0 bases from V and 5 bases from J; junction bases left unmatched: 1. The CDR3 coding sequence is TGTGCCAGCAGCTTGGACAGGGGAACTGAAGCTTTCTTT. Residues: CASSLDRGTEAFF. The full variable domain, rest sourced from reference TRBV5-5 and TRBJ1-1, is DAGVTQSPTHLIKTRGQQVTLRCSPISGHKSVSWYQQVLGQGPQFIFQYYEKEERGRGNFPDRFSARQFPNYSSELNVNALLLGDSALYLCASSLDRGTEAFFGQGTRLTVV.

This clonotype has at least ten counts. The chain links TRBV28 to TRBJ2-1; D is unresolved. Trimming took off 5 bases at V and 8 bases at J, with 19 bases between the two ends. Germline V gene sequence: CDR1 MDHEN, CDR2 SYDVKM. The CDR3 contains 15 residues. The CDR3 protein is CASSSLVHLSDEQFF. CDR3 bases: TGTGCCAGCAGTAGTCTAGTCCATTTGTCGGATGAGCAGTTCTTC.

The J gene is TRBJ2-7, the V gene TRBV28; 10 nucleotides line up with TRBD1. Per germline, CDR1 MDHEN and CDR2 SYDVKM. Trimming cost V 6 bases and J 4 bases; bases outside gene matches: 6. This CDR3 is built from 14 residues. The CDR3 protein is CASRTGGARYEQYF. The CDR3 DNA sequence: TGTGCCAGCAGGACAGGGGGCGCCCGTTACGAGCAGTACTTC.

This clonotype was detected only a few times. This chain joins TRBV2 and TRBJ2-1; 8 bases match TRBD1. CDR3 length: 15 amino acids. V lost 5 bases to trimming and J lost 0 bases; unmatched junction nucleotides: 3. Germline CDR1 and CDR2: SNHLY and FYNNEI. CDR3 DNA: TGTGCCAGCAGTCTACAGGGGGACTCCTACAATGAGCAGTTCTTC. It encodes CASSLQGDSYNEQFF.

This chain links TRBV9 with TRBJ2-1; 8 bases agree with TRBD2. V lost 3 bases and J lost 1; bases outside the gene matches: 3. The CDR3 consists of 15 residues. Germline loops: CDR1 SGDLS, CDR2 YYNGEE. The CDR3 here is CASSEGTSSYNEQFF. The CDR3 nucleotides are TGTGCCAGCAGCGAGGGGACTAGTTCCTACAATGAGCAGTTCTTC.

There are many counts of this clonotype. The chain is built from TRBV7-2 and TRBJ1-6, with D possibly matching TRBD1 (5 bases). V lost 1 base and J lost 4, with 8 bases in between. This CDR3 is 15 amino acids long. CDR1 and CDR2 (germline): SGHTA, FQGNSA. CDR3 residues: CASSLEGPYNSPLHF. The CDR3 region has the DNA TGTGCCAGCAGCTTAGAGGGGCCGTATAATTCACCCCTCCACTTT.

The chain combines TRBV29-1 with TRBJ2-2; maybe TRBD2 (5 bases). Germline-derived CDR1 and CDR2 are SQVTM and ANQGSEA. The V end was cut by 7 bases, the J end by 1 base, with 10 bases between. This CDR3 region has 13 residues. In DNA, the CDR3 is TGCAGCGGGTGGACTGGGAACACCGGGGAGCTGTTTTTT. Translation gives CSGWTGNTGELFF.

This clonotype came up many times. The chain uses TRBV28 and TRBJ1-4; 8 bases line up with TRBD1. CDR3 size: 14 residues. Germline V gene lookup returns CDR1 MDHEN and CDR2 SYDVKM. V lost 11 bases and J lost 8; bases outside the gene matches: 13. The CDR3 protein is CASRQGALIEKLFF. The CDR3 DNA follows: TGTGCCTCCCGTCAGGGGGCGCTGATCGAAAAACTGTTTTTT. The variable domain in full, with the rest retrieved from reference TRBV28 and TRBJ1-4, is DVKVTQSSRYLVKRTGEKVFLECVQDMDHENMFWYRQDPGLGLRLIYFSYDVKMKEKGDIPEGYSVSREKKERFSLILESASTNQTSMYLCASRQGALIEKLFFGSGTQLSVL.